This T cell receptor (beta chain) comes out of a study of blood T cells in healthy people across ages. V trimming: 0 bases; J trimming: 5 bases; junction bases outside the gene matches: 10. The V gene's germline CDR1 is DFQATT and CDR2 SNEGSKA (reference sequence). The CDR3 has 16 amino acids. Study findings and constraints: There was no known CMV status for donors, so expanded clonotype changes were possibly confounded. Strong correlation existed between TCR beta diversity and naive T cell percentage.

Peripheral blood was drawn, roughly 10 milliliters per donor. No fewer than 5.5 micrograms of total RNA were isolated from every sample. A remark on this clonotype: No antigen is known for it.

A second PCR, run for about 7 to 11 cycles, used a sample-barcoded 5' primer plus a J-beta primer mix. TCRdb called the 5' RACE reads again in MiXCR, with one record for every CDR3 protein. Of roughly 680,000 distinct CDR3 sequences in the sample, over 20% were seen once. Material: blood. This sequence was found in a man aged 65-85 years in good health. The genes are TRBV20-1 and TRBJ2-7; 10 positions agree with TRBD2. In nucleotides, the CDR3 is TGCAGTGCTAGAGATCCAGCGGGAGGGCAATTAGACGAGCAGTACTTC. Translated, it gives CSARDPAGGQLDEQYF.